The subject of this entry is one T cell receptor (beta chain). Its antigen remains unknown. The data derive from a study of response to subunit inactivated influenza vaccine. General study results and limits: The authors offered the suggestion that each seasonal influenza vaccination recruits few new T cells.

Trimming shortened V by 2 bases and J by 7 bases, and 12 bases separated the two germline ends. The length of the CDR3 is 13 residues. CDR1 is SGHDN, CDR2 FVKESK, per germline. One entry per CDR3 protein results from TCRdb running MiXCR on the RT-PCR reads. The sample has a few hundred thousand distinct CDR3 sequences, less than 15% seen once. This specimen was PBMCs from blood, taken 11 to 12 days after vaccination. This TCR derives from a man aged 50 to 60 who received an inactivated influenza vaccine. J is TRBJ2-7 and V is TRBV14; no clear D. The CDR3 coding sequence is TGTGCCAGCAGCCAACTCGGATATAGAGAGCAGTACTTC. Translated, it gives CASSQLGYREQYF.